These 27 T cell receptor beta chains share one sample of origin, sequenced in a study of cytomegalovirus exposure and HLA in healthy donors. The PCR contained 60 Vbeta and 13 Jbeta primers. Only in-frame clones appear in the TCRdb table, and some are missing; sequencing was by immunoSEQ multiplex PCR. The data hold 100,000 or so clones, with over 60% observed a single time. Sequencing used PBMCs. These receptors came from a man between 40 and 49 years old in good health and CMV-seropositive.

The rearrangement joins TRBV19 to TRBJ2-3; 10 bases align to TRBD2. Germline V gives CDR1 LNHDA, CDR2 SQIVND (reference sequence). V lost 7 bases and J lost 7; bases outside the gene matches: 11. This CDR3 contains 15 residues. The CDR3 here is CASNTGTSAGNTQYF. DNA for the CDR3: TGTGCCAGTAATACCGGGACTAGCGCGGGTAATACGCAGTATTTT.

This clone was found a few times. This chain links TRBV10-3 with TRBJ1-2; TRBD1 agrees at 11 bases. The CDR3 totals 17 residues. From germline, CDR1 is ENHRY and CDR2 SYGVKD. Trimming removed 4 bases from V and 3 bases from J; junction bases left unmatched: 10. The CDR3 spells CAISGGTGGTPDYGYTF. The DNA for the CDR3 is TGTGCCATCAGTGGCGGGACAGGGGGAACCCCGGACTATGGCTACACCTTC.

The chain couples TRBV19 to TRBJ2-1; maybe TRBD1 (7 bases). The CDR3 is made up of 16 amino acids. Germline V lookup: CDR1 LNHDA, CDR2 SQIVND (reference sequence). With 4 bases removed from V and 1 base from J, the gap between germline ends came to 14 bases. CDR3 in DNA: TGTGCCAGTAGTACTTTGACAGGGAGGTCCTACAATGAGCAGTTCTTC. Protein product: CASSTLTGRSYNEQFF.

This clone was detected once. The V call is TRBV7-9, the J call TRBJ1-2; D gene ambiguous. Germline V gene lookup returns CDR1 SEHNR and CDR2 FQNEAQ (reference sequence). V dropped 4 bases and J dropped 7 bases, with 13 bases sitting between them. The CDR3 has 13 amino acids. Written as DNA, the CDR3 is TGTGCCAGCAGCTCAGAGGCGAGATCTGGCTACACCTTC. Translated, it gives CASSSEARSGYTF. The variable domain in full, completed from reference TRBV7-9 and TRBJ1-2, reads DTGVSQNPRHKITKRGQNVTFRCDPISEHNRLYWYRQTLGQGPEFLTYFQNEAQLEKSRLLSDRFSAERPKGSFSTLEIQRTEQGDSAMYLCASSSEARSGYTFGSGTRLTVV.

This rearrangement joins TRBV5-4 to TRBJ2-7, with 11 bases aligning to TRBD2. CDR3 length: 16 amino acids. The V and J ends lost 4 bases and 5 bases, in that order; junction bases with no gene match: 11. Germline V gives CDR1 SGHNT, CDR2 YYREEE (reference sequence). The CDR3, as DNA: TGTGCCAGCAGCGGCCCTTTTAGCGGGGGGGCGAACGAGCAGTACTTC. Translation: CASSGPFSGGANEQYF.

This clone has a handful of counts. The chain uses TRBV19 and TRBJ2-1; 9 bases match TRBD2. V shed 7 bases, J shed 8 bases, and the junction held 6 bases outside the gene matches. Germline assignment: CDR1 LNHDA and CDR2 SQIVND (reference sequence). This CDR3 is 13 amino acids long. CDR3 sequence: CASKERGVDEQFF. The DNA of the CDR3 is TGTGCCAGTAAGGAGCGGGGGGTGGATGAGCAGTTCTTC.

The chain recombines TRBV7-6 with TRBJ1-2, with unresolved D. Trimming removed 2 bases at V and 0 bases at J, with 4 bases between. Germline loops: CDR1 SGHVS, CDR2 FNYEAQ. CDR3 length: 13 residues. CDR3 residues: CASSLHTNYGYTF. The CDR3 coding sequence is TGTGCCAGCAGCTTACACACTAACTATGGCTACACCTTC.

The chain has TRBV5-1 and TRBJ1-4; 8 nucleotides align to TRBD1. The J segment lost 8 bases and the V segment lost 3 bases, leaving 9 bases of the junction unmatched. This CDR3 spans 15 amino acids. Germline CDR1 SGHRS, CDR2 YFSETQ. The CDR3 is CASSYQGARGEKLFF. CDR3 coding DNA: TGCGCCAGCAGCTACCAGGGGGCTCGAGGAGAAAAACTGTTTTTT.

The chain links TRBV7-8 to TRBJ1-1, with 9 nucleotides matching TRBD1. Trimming took 4 bases from V and 4 from J; bases not matched to a gene: 7. This CDR3 comprises 15 residues. CDR1 and CDR2 (germline): SGHVS, FQNEAQ. CDR3 DNA sequence: TGTGCCAGCAGCTCTACAGGGGGCGATGTCACTGAAGCTTTCTTT. It encodes CASSSTGGDVTEAFF.

The rearrangement uses TRBV21-1 and TRBJ2-7; TRBD1, the table's D call, lacks a check against the DNA. TRBV21-1 represents a pseudogene. This CDR3 spans 19 amino acids. CDR3 bases: TGTGCCACCAGAATCGGAGACAGGGTGGTCGGGCTTACCCTGGGCGAGCAGTACTTC. The encoded protein is CATRIGDRVVGLTLGEQYF.

There are a few counts of this clone. This rearrangement joins TRBV7-9 to TRBJ2-7; D is perhaps TRBD1 (6 bases). Trimming took off 2 bases at V and 3 bases at J, with 11 bases between the two ends. The germline gives CDR1 SEHNR, CDR2 FQNEAQ (reference sequence). The CDR3 totals 14 residues. In nucleotides, the CDR3 is TGTGCCAGCAGCTTACCAGGGGCCCGCTACGAGCAGTACTTC. Its protein is CASSLPGARYEQYF.

The gene calls are TRBV11-2 and TRBJ1-4, with D perhaps matching TRBD1 (5 bases). Trimming pared 4 bases from V and 7 bases from J, leaving 16 bases between. CDR3 length: 15 amino acids. Germline loops: CDR1 SGHAT, CDR2 FQNNGV. The CDR3 sequence is CASSSGRRQGEKLFF. CDR3 coding DNA: TGTGCCAGCAGCTCCGGCCGCCGGCAGGGTGAAAAACTGTTTTTT.

J is TRBJ1-5 and V is TRBV5-4; 10 bases map to TRBD1. The CDR3 extends over 17 amino acids. V lost 4 bases, J lost 5 bases, and 12 bases stayed unmatched. Germline V CDR1 and CDR2: SGHNT, YYREEE (reference sequence). The DNA for the CDR3 is TGTGCCAGCAGCAAAAGATCCGACAGGGGGCGTGATCAGCCCCAGCATTTT. It translates to CASSKRSDRGRDQPQHF.

This chain links TRBV6-1 with TRBJ1-2; D is perhaps TRBD1 (5 bases). CDR3 size: 13 residues. Trimming removed 11 bases at V and 5 bases at J, with 18 bases between. The V gene's germline CDR1 is MNHNS and CDR2 SASEGT. The CDR3 nucleotides are TGTGCCGGGATGTCCGGGGGGTGGTATGGCTACACCTTC. It yields the protein CAGMSGGWYGYTF.

Regarding this clone: Mismatch with germline at one junction end may stem from a read error. Other DNA sequences of this sample code for an identical CDR3. This chain connects TRBV29-1 to TRBJ1-1, with 9 bases fitting TRBD1. The CDR3 extends over 13 amino acids. The germline V gene has CDR1 SQVTM and CDR2 ANQGSEA. Here the CDR3 reads CSVRDRGSTEAFF. CDR3 coding DNA: TGCAGCGTCCGAGACAGGGGGAGCACTGAGGCTTTCTTT.

This sequence joins TRBV9 and TRBJ2-5, with 7 bases fitting TRBD1. V lost 4 bases and J lost 1; bases outside the gene matches: 7. This CDR3 comprises 15 residues. The germline CDR1 and CDR2 sequences are SGDLS and YYNGEE. The CDR3 DNA reads as TGTGCCAGCAGCCTATTCCGGACAGGCCAAGAGACCCAGTACTTC. Its protein is CASSLFRTGQETQYF.

CDR3 sequence: CASSPSWDSEGEKLFF. For the CDR3, the DNA is TGTGCCAGCAGTCCCTCCTGGGACTCAGAGGGAGAAAAACTGTTTTTT. This chain connects TRBV25-1 to TRBJ1-4; perhaps TRBD1 as D (5 bases). The ends were cut back, 5 bases at V and 8 bases at J, with 21 bases in the middle. Looked up from germline, CDR1 is MGHDK and CDR2 is SYGVNS. The CDR3 length is 16 residues.

The CDR3 DNA reads TGCGCCAGCAGCTTGGGAGCGGGGAGCTCCTACGAGCAGTACTTC. It encodes CASSLGAGSSYEQYF. This sequence joins TRBV5-1 and TRBJ2-7; 7 positions match TRBD2. V was pared by 0 bases and J by 0 bases, with 3 bases of the junction left unmatched. The length of the CDR3 is 15 residues. The V gene's germline CDR1 is SGHRS and CDR2 YFSETQ.

The chain has TRBV7-2 and TRBJ2-7; D ambiguous. This CDR3 is 13 amino acids long. The germline V gene has CDR1 SGHTA and CDR2 FQGNSA. Trimming stripped 6 bases from V and 2 bases from J, with 11 bases between. CDR3 nucleotide sequence: TGTGCCAGCAGTCCTAGTCGCCCCTACGAGCAGTACTTC. It is translated as CASSPSRPYEQYF.

The chain employs TRBV7-9 and TRBJ1-5; the D gene is possibly TRBD1 (5 bases). Trimming shortened V by 4 bases and J by 0 bases, and 16 bases separated the two germline ends. CDR1 is SEHNR and CDR2 is FQNEAQ in the germline V gene (reference sequence). There are 17 residues in the CDR3. Written as DNA, the CDR3 is TGTGCCAGCAGCTCTAACAACCGCGGGGGTAGCAATCAGCCCCAGCATTTT. Translating it yields CASSSNNRGGSNQPQHF.

The chain carries TRBV18 and TRBJ2-7, with 9 bases aligning to TRBD1. The CDR3 length is 15 residues. V trimming: 0 bases; J trimming: 3 bases; junction bases outside the gene matches: 3. Per germline, CDR1 KGHSH and CDR2 LQKENI. Here the CDR3 reads CASSPPRTGDYEQYF. In nucleotides, the CDR3 is TGTGCCAGCTCACCACCAAGGACAGGGGACTACGAGCAGTACTTC.

The V gene is TRBV5-1, the J gene TRBJ1-1; D perhaps matches TRBD1 (5 bases). This CDR3 contains 16 residues. V lost 5 bases and J 0 bases, leaving 17 bases between the germline ends. Per germline, CDR1 SGHRS and CDR2 YFSETQ. The CDR3 region is CASSDGQGGMNTEAFF. The CDR3 nucleotides are TGCGCCAGCAGTGATGGTCAGGGTGGGATGAACACTGAAGCTTTCTTT.

This CDR3 reads CASSIALTGYGGYTF. CDR3 coding DNA: TGTGCCAGTAGTATCGCCCTGACAGGGTACGGTGGCTACACCTTC. The V gene is TRBV19, the J gene TRBJ1-2, with TRBD1 matching over 7 bases. The CDR3 has 15 amino acids. V lost 3 bases, J lost 7 bases, and 11 bases stayed unmatched. CDR1 and CDR2 (germline): LNHDA, SQIVND (reference sequence).

The CDR3 loop reads CASSGDSHPPVGYTF. CDR3 nucleotides: TGTGCCAGCAGCGGAGACTCACATCCTCCTGTTGGCTACACCTTC. The chain links TRBV9 to TRBJ1-2, with D unclear. Germline-derived CDR1 and CDR2 are SGDLS and YYNGEE. V was clipped by 3 bases and J by 7 bases, with 19 bases between them. The CDR3 loop spans 15 amino acids.

The chain has TRBV25-1 and TRBJ1-6, with a tentative D call TRBD1 (6 bases). The germline V gene has CDR1 MGHDK and CDR2 SYGVNS. The CDR3 sequence is 14 residues long. V lost 6 bases to trimming and J lost 5 bases, with 11 bases between them. CDR3 amino acids: CASSRTANNSPLHF. The CDR3 nucleotides are TGTGCCAGCAGCCGGACAGCTAATAATTCACCCCTCCACTTT.

This sequence joins TRBV9 and TRBJ1-5, with TRBD1 as a possible D gene (6 bases). V lost 0 bases and J lost 5, with 12 bases in between. The CDR3 is made up of 15 amino acids. Germline V gene sequence: CDR1 SGDLS, CDR2 YYNGEE. CDR3: CASSVGSGGDQPQHF. Written as DNA, the CDR3 is TGTGCCAGCAGCGTAGGGTCGGGGGGCGATCAGCCCCAGCATTTT.

A remark on this clone: An end of the junction does not agree with germline; a read error may underlie this. The chain joins TRBV4-3 to TRBJ2-6, with D possibly matching TRBD1 (5 bases). Germline V CDR1 and CDR2: LGHNA, YSLEER. This CDR3 has 16 residues. The CDR3 DNA is TGCGCCAGCAGCCGGCTACAGAGCTCTGGGGCCAACGGCCTGACTTTC. As protein: CASSRLQSSGANGLTF.